This section outlines one T cell receptor (beta chain) sequence together with its context. Its antigen is not known. The data belong to a study of shared clonotypes between healthy human individuals. General observations from the study: Genetic and exposure-history diversity was limited by the few donors.

The V gene's germline CDR1 is SGHAT and CDR2 FQDESV (reference sequence). V was pared by 4 bases and J by 9 bases, with 19 bases between. The CDR3 covers 15 residues. Deep-level settings were used for running the assay. The data were produced by immunoSEQ multiplex PCR, yet TCRdb's version contains in-frame clones alone and is incomplete. The data show 2,500,000 or so clones, with 93% seen just once and about 0.34% held by the top ten. The V gene is TRBV11-1, the J gene TRBJ2-1, with D tentatively TRBD2 (6 bases). The TCR comes from a young man in good health. Some clones in this sample may be carry-over from other donors' samples. Source material: naive CD4+ T cells from PBMCs. Documented subset: CD45RA+ positively selected. The CDR3 region has the DNA TGTGCCAGCAGCTCCCAGACGATACTAGCAGTTGAGCAGTTCTTC. Its protein product is CASSSQTILAVEQFF.